This TCR beta chain was obtained from a study of shared clonotypes between healthy human individuals. Regarding the study as a whole: Four donors had roughly 5% of their naive CD4 clonotypes in common. Non-shared clonotypes had lower generation probabilities than those shared by all four donors.

CDR3 length equals 16 residues. CDR1 and CDR2 (germline): SNHLY, FYNNEI. The input for sorted-subset replicate PCRs was approximately 200 ng DNA, 25,000 to 35,000 T cell genomes. Assay used: immunoSEQ multiplex PCR; TCRdb lists only in-frame clones, some missing. The profile covers around 2.1 million clones, with nearly 97% appearing a single time and 0.13% taken by the ten largest. A CD45RA+ naive subset and a CD45RA-negative memory subset were split from CD4+ cells. This clone was detected once. Antigen unknown. The rearrangement joins TRBV2 to TRBJ2-6; D unresolved. Sequencing was performed on naive CD4+ T cells sorted from blood. The subset: CD45RA+ positively selected. The TCR sequence derives from a man between 18 and 35 years old in good health. In nucleotides, the CDR3 is TGTGCGCTTTCCTCGTATGGGGTTGCCGGGGCCAACGTCCTGACTTTC. Protein sequence: CALSSYGVAGANVLTF.